This TCR beta chain was sequenced for a study of blood T cells in healthy people across ages. A sample-barcoded 5' primer and a J-beta primer mix were used in a second PCR of roughly 6 to 12 cycles. Tagging of each cDNA molecule was performed by a template-switch adaptor with 12 random nucleotides. TCRdb reprocessed the 5' RACE reads via MiXCR and lists one record per CDR3 protein. This sample yields about 1.6 million distinct CDR3 sequences, of which around 35% are seen a single time; 11% belongs to the top ten. As concerns this clonotype: Its antigen is not known.

The CDR3 consists of 16 residues. Germline values: CDR1 MNHEY, CDR2 SMNVEV (reference sequence). Trimming shortened V by 2 bases and J by 1 base, and 15 bases separated the two germline ends. Study findings and constraints: A roughly linear fall in TCR beta diversity per million T cells was seen with increasing age.

The sequenced material came from blood. This TCR derives from a woman in her 30s in good health. V usage is TRBV27 and J usage is TRBJ2-7, with D unclear. CDR3 sequence: CASSLAATSLSYEQYF. DNA for the CDR3: TGTGCCAGCAGTTTAGCAGCTACCAGTCTTTCCTACGAGCAGTACTTC.